What follows are 13 T cell receptor beta chains derived from one specimen sequenced in a study of Ad26.COV2.S vaccination and SARS-CoV-2 variants. Treatment reported: roughly 19 received Ad26.COV2.S at low or high dose, single or two shots; about 5 received placebo; per-sample allocation not given. Sampling was done on day 63 after the first vaccine or placebo injection. Repertoires were generated with immunoSEQ multiplex PCR, while TCRdb's copy carries only in-frame clones and drops some. The table lists 300,000 to 350,000 clones, almost 90% of them singletons. The specimen was peripheral blood, collected in a trial of Ad26.COV2.S vaccine versus placebo. The receptors shown here come from a person between 18 and 59 years old who received the Ad26.COV2.S COVID-19 vaccine or a placebo.

The genes are TRBV2 and TRBJ2-1; D is ambiguous. CDR3 length equals 15 residues. Trimming took 4 bases from V and 2 from J, leaving 12 bases between them. Germline V gene lookup returns CDR1 SNHLY and CDR2 FYNNEI. CDR3 loop: CASSGQPSTYNEQFF. The CDR3 DNA is TGTGCCAGCAGTGGGCAGCCTAGTACCTACAATGAGCAGTTCTTC. The entire variable domain, with the rest obtained from reference TRBV2 and TRBJ2-1, is as follows: EPEVTQTPSHQVTQMGQEVILRCVPISNHLYFYWYRQILGQKVEFLVSFYNNEISEKSEIFDDQFSVERPDGSNFTLKIRSTKLEDSAMYFCASSGQPSTYNEQFFGPGTRLTVL.

The rearrangement joins TRBV4-3 to TRBJ2-4, with 8 bases lining up with TRBD1. CDR1 is LGHNA and CDR2 is YSLEER in the germline V gene. CDR3 length: 19 amino acids. Trimming removed 1 base from V and 2 bases from J; junction bases left unmatched: 13. CDR3 loop: CASSQVGAGGDLSKNIQYF. In DNA, the CDR3 is TGCGCCAGCAGCCAAGTCGGGGCAGGGGGCGATTTATCCAAAAACATTCAGTACTTC.

V is TRBV5-1 and J is TRBJ2-7; D unresolved. Trimming took off 4 bases at V and 5 bases at J, with 13 bases between the two ends. Germline V CDR1 and CDR2: SGHRS, YFSETQ. The CDR3 runs to 13 residues. The DNA of the CDR3 is TGCGCCAGCAGCCGGGTTAGTCCTGACGAGCAGTACTTC. Translated, it gives CASSRVSPDEQYF.

V and J are TRBV14 and TRBJ1-2; 8 bases match TRBD1. The V and J ends lost 5 bases and 4 bases, in that order; junction bases with no gene match: 0. The CDR3 loop spans 12 amino acids. Per germline, CDR1 SGHDN and CDR2 FVKESK. CDR3 loop: CASSGTGYGYTF. CDR3 DNA sequence: TGTGCCAGCAGCGGGACAGGCTATGGCTACACCTTC. Full variable domain (rest looked up from reference TRBV14 and TRBJ1-2): EAGVTQFPSHSVIEKGQTVTLRCDPISGHDNLYWYRRVMGKEIKFLLHFVKESKQDESGMPNNRFLAERTGGTYSTLKVQPAELEDSGVYFCASSGTGYGYTFGSGTRLTVV.

The chain recombines TRBV29-1 with TRBJ1-2, with 7 bases identical to TRBD1. The CDR3 loop spans 12 amino acids. The germline CDR1 and CDR2 sequences are SQVTM and ANQGSEA. V lost 7 bases and J lost 3; bases outside the gene matches: 5. Here the CDR3 DNA reads TGCAGCGCCTCCGACAGGGACTATGGCTACACCTTC. It is translated as CSASDRDYGYTF.

This CDR3 reads CASSAQTGSTEAFF. The CDR3 nucleotides are TGTGCCAGCAGTGCCCAGACAGGTTCTACTGAAGCTTTCTTT. The genes are TRBV6-6 and TRBJ1-1, with D perhaps matching TRBD1 (6 bases). V lost 5 bases to trimming and J lost 5 bases, with 15 bases between them. Germline-derived CDR1 and CDR2 are MNHNY and SVGAGI (reference sequence). The CDR3 runs 14 residues.

The V call is TRBV6-4, the J call TRBJ1-1, with D perhaps matching TRBD1 (5 bases). Trimming cost V 6 bases and J 10 bases, with 12 bases left between them. CDR1 and CDR2 from the germline V gene are MRHNA and SNTAGT. This CDR3 has 11 amino acids. The CDR3 DNA reads TGTGCCAGCAGCGATGGGGGGTTAGCTTTCTTT. Its translation: CASSDGGLAFF.

For this clone: The same CDR3 also results from other DNA sequences found in this sample. V usage is TRBV4-3 and J usage is TRBJ1-1; D unclear. V lost 0 bases and J lost 0, with 5 bases in between. The CDR3 is 14 residues long. The germline gives CDR1 LGHNA, CDR2 YSLEER. The CDR3 is CASSQDSLNTEAFF. Written as DNA, the CDR3 is TGCGCCAGCAGCCAAGACAGCTTGAACACTGAAGCTTTCTTT.

The chain links TRBV5-1 to TRBJ2-6, with D tentatively TRBD2 (6 bases). CDR1 and CDR2 from the germline V gene are SGHRS and YFSETQ. Trimming stripped 5 bases from V and 0 bases from J, with 9 bases between. The CDR3 totals 15 residues. The CDR3: CASRDGSSGANVLTF. The DNA for the CDR3 is TGCGCCAGCAGGGACGGGAGCTCTGGGGCCAACGTCCTGACTTTC.

This clone was seen once. The rearrangement uses TRBV5-1 and TRBJ2-1; 9 nucleotides line up with TRBD2. J was trimmed by 8 bases and V by 2 bases; bases with no gene match: 8. This CDR3 is built from 15 residues. Germline values: CDR1 SGHRS, CDR2 YFSETQ. In nucleotides, the CDR3 is TGCGCCAGCAGCTTTGGGACTAGCAGTATCGATGAGCAGTTCTTC. As protein: CASSFGTSSIDEQFF.

The V gene is TRBV28, the J gene TRBJ1-2, with no clear D. The germline CDR1 and CDR2 sequences are MDHEN and SYDVKM. The CDR3 is made up of 13 amino acids. V was clipped by 6 bases and J by 2 bases, with 10 bases between them. Here the CDR3 reads CASRANKNYGYTF. CDR3 coding DNA: TGTGCCAGCAGGGCTAACAAGAACTATGGCTACACCTTC.

The J gene is TRBJ1-2, the V gene TRBV5-1, with D perhaps matching TRBD1 (5 bases). Trimming took 4 bases from V and 8 from J, leaving 15 bases between them. This CDR3 comprises 13 residues. Germline-derived CDR1 and CDR2 are SGHRS and YFSETQ. The CDR3 coding sequence is TGCGCCAGCAGCCGGAGTGACAGTGGCGGCTACACCTTC. Amino acids: CASSRSDSGGYTF. Full variable domain (outside the CDR3, taken from reference TRBV5-1 and TRBJ1-2): KAGVTQTPRYLIKTRGQQVTLSCSPISGHRSVSWYQQTPGQGLQFLFEYFSETQRNKGNFPGRFSGRQFSNSRSEMNVSTLELGDSALYLCASSRSDSGGYTFGSGTRLTVV.

V gene TRBV19 combines with J gene TRBJ1-2; D unclear. Germline values: CDR1 LNHDA, CDR2 SQIVND (reference sequence). The ends were cut back, 3 bases at V and 0 bases at J, with 14 bases in the middle. The CDR3 has 16 amino acids. The CDR3 here is CASSMGRERTNYGYTF. CDR3 DNA sequence: TGTGCCAGTAGTATGGGGAGAGAGAGAACTAACTATGGCTACACCTTC.